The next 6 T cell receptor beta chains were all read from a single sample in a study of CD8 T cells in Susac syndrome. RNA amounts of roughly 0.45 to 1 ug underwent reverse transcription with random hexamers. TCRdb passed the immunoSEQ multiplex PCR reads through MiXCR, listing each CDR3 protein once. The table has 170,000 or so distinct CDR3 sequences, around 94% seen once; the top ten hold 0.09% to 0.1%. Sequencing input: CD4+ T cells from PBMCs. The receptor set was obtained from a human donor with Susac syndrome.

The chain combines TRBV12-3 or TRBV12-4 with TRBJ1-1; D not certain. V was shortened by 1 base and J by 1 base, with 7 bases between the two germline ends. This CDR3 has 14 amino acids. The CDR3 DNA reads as TGTGCCAGCAGTTTAGTCCCCCCGAACACTGAAGCTTTCTTT. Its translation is CASSLVPPNTEAFF.

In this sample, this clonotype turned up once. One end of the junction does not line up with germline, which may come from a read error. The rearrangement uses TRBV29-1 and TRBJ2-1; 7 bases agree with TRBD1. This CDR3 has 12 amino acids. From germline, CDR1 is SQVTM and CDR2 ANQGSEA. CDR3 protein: CSGVRGRNEQSF. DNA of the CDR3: TGCAGCGGGGTGAGGGGGCGGAATGAGCAGTCCTTC.

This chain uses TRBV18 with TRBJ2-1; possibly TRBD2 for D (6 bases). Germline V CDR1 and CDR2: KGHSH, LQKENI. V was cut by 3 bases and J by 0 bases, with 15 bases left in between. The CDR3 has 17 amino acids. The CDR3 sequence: CASSPNTGTGSYNEQFF. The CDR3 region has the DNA TGTGCCAGCTCACCGAATACCGGGACTGGCTCCTACAATGAGCAGTTCTTC.

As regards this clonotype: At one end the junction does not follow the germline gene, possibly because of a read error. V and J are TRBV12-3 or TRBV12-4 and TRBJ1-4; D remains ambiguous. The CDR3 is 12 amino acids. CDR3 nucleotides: TGTGCCAGCAGCCCCGGGAGAACTAAATTGGTGTTT. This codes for CASSPGRTKLVF.

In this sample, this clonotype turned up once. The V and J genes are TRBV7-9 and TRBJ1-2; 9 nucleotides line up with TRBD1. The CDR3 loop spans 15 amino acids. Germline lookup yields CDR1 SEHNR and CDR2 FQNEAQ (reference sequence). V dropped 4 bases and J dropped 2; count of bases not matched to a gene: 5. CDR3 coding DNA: TGTGCCAGCAGCTCCCAAACAGGGGGCAACTATGGCTACACCTTC. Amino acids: CASSSQTGGNYGYTF.

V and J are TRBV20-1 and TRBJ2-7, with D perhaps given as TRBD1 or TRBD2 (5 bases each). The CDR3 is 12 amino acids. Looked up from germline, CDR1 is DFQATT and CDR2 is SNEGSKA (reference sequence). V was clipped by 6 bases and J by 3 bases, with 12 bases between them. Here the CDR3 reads CSATGTNYEQYF. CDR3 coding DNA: TGCAGTGCGACCGGGACCAACTACGAGCAGTACTTC.